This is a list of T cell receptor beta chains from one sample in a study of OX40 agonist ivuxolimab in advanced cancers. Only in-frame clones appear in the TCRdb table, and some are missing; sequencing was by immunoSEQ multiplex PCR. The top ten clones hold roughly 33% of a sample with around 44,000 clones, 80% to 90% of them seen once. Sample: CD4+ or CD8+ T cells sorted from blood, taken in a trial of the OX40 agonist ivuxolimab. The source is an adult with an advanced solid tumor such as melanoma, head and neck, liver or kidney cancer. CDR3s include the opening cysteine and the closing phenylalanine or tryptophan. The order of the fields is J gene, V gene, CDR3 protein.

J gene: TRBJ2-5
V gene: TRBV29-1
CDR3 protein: CSVRLDMQTQYF

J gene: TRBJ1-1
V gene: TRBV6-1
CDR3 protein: CASSESGRNTEAFF

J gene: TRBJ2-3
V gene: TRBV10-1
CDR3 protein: CASSRAASTDTQYF

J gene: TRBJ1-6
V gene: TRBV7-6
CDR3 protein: CASSLGGDLINSPLHF

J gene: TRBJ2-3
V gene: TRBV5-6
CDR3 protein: CASSWGQGAGDTQYF

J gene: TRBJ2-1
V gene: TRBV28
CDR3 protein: CASTPGGVPYNEQFF

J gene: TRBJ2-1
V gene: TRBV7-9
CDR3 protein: CASSLVGYEQFF

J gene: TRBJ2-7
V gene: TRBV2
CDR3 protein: CASSERSQRGGFEQYF

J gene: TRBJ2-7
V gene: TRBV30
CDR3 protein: CAWSRGGYEQYF

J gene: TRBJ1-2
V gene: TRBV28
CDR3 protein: CASSLDGYGYTF

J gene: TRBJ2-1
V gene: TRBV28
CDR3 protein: CASRGTGDEQFF

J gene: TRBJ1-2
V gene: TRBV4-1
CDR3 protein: CASSQDRGTGNGYTF

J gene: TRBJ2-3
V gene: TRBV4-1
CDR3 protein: CASSQTGYADTQYF

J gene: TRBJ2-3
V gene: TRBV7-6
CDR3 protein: CASSAPGGLSTDTQYF

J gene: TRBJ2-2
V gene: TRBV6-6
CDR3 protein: CASRDPGGTNTGELFF

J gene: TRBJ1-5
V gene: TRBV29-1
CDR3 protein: CSVATGTGPNQPQHF

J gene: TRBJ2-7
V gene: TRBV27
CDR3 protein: CASSPAGHDSYEQYF

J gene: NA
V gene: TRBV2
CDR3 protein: CASSEVTSGRGEQYF

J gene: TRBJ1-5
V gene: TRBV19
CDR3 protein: CASSIGGAGNQPQHF

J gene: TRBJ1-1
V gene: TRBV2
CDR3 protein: CASSGGQWSTEAFF

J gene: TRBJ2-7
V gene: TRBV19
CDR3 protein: CASSIGTDSYEQYF

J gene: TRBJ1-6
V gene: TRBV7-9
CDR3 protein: CASSLGDRGNSPLHF

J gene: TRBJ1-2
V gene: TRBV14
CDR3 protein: CASSQRADYGYTF

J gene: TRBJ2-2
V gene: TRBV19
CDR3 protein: CASSTSRATGELFF

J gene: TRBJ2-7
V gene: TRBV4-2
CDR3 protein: CASSQVDDSYEQYF

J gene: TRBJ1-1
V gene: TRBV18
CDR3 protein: CASSPQGQNTEAFF

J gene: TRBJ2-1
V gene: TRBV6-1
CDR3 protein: CASSYNEQFF

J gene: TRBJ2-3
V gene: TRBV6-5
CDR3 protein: CASSYFGVRDTQYF

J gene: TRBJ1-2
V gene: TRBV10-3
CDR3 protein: CAISEGTGGFGYTF

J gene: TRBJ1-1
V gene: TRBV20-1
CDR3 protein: CSASVGTEAFF

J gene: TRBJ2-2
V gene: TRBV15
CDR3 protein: CATSRATGGYGELFF

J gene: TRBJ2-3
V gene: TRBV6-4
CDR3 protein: CASRRTEIAADTQYF

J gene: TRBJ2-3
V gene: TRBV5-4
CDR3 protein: CASSLLDFEQYF

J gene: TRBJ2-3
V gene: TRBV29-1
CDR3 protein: CSAPIGSGYDTQYF

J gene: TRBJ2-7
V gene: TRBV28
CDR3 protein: CASRMGLYEQYF

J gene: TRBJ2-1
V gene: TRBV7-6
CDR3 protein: CASSLSRRDEQFF